These T cell receptor beta chains were read from a single sample in a study of T cells in Graves' hyperthyroidism and ophthalmopathy. A single record per CDR3 protein comes from TCRdb applying MiXCR to the multiplex PCR reads. Counted here are around 530,000 distinct CDR3 sequences, 17% occurring once; the ten biggest clones make up 17%. Source material: blood. The receptor set was obtained from a woman aged 18-30 years with Graves' ophthalmopathy. Each CDR3 is given with its conserved first and last residue. D genes are given only for firm matches. A clone size is listed for some rows: how often the clone was seen (once, few, many), or a class if it is expanded.

V	D	J	size	CDR3	DNA
TRBV28	NA	TRBJ2-5	many	CASSLVAEIQETQYF	TGTGCCAGCAGTTTAGTGGCGGAGATACAAGAGACCCAGTACTTC
TRBV18	TRBD1	TRBJ1-2	many	CASSAGQGYGYTF	TGTGCCAGCTCAGCGGGACAGGGTTATGGCTACACCTTC
TRBV6-1	NA	TRBJ1-5	NA	CASWTASSNQPQHF	TGTGCCAGTTGGACAGCTTCTAGCAATCAGCCCCAGCATTTT
TRBV2	TRBD1	TRBJ1-5	many	CASSEDRVGQPQHF	TGTGCCAGCAGTGAGGACAGGGTGGGTCAGCCCCAGCATTTT
TRBV6-6	NA	TRBJ2-2	NA	CASSYGRATGELFF	TGTGCCAGCAGTTACGGGCGGGCCACCGGGGAGCTGTTTTTT
TRBV29-1	NA	TRBJ1-1	many	CSVVGPENTEAFF	TGCAGCGTTGTTGGGCCCGAGAACACTGAAGCTTTCTTT
TRBV5-6	NA	TRBJ2-6	NA	CASSLAATSTGANVLTF	TGTGCCAGCAGCTTGGCCGCTACCTCAACTGGGGCCAACGTCCTGACTTTC
TRBV11-2	NA	TRBJ2-5	NA	CASSSWVGREQETQYF	TGTGCCAGCAGCTCGTGGGTGGGGCGGGAACAAGAGACCCAGTACTTC
TRBV3-1	NA	TRBJ1-3	few	CASSQARTGIRNTIYF	TGTGCCAGCAGCCAAGCCAGAACAGGGATTAGAAACACCATATATTTT
TRBV13	NA	TRBJ2-2	NA	CASSGLPIIAGELFF	TGTGCCAGCTCAGGACTGCCAATAATCGCCGGGGAGCTGTTTTTT
TRBV5-1	NA	TRBJ1-1	many	CASSSRNFGTFTEAFF	TGCGCCAGCAGCTCCCGGAACTTCGGGACATTCACTGAAGCTTTCTTT
TRBV19	TRBD1	TRBJ2-6	few	CASSILQGARANVLTF	TGTGCCAGTAGTATCCTGCAGGGGGCTAGGGCCAACGTCCTGACTTTC
TRBV12-3/TRBV12-4	NA	TRBJ1-5	many	CASSRGSSQPQHF	TGTGCCAGCAGTCGGGGCAGCTCTCAGCCCCAGCATTTT
TRBV6-5	NA	TRBJ2-1	NA	CASSYGLGQGRVF	TGTGCCAGCAGTTACGGGCTGGGGCAGGGTAGGGTCTTC
TRBV28	NA	TRBJ1-1	many	CASSPGEFRNTEAFF	TGTGCCAGCAGTCCCGGTGAGTTCAGGAACACTGAAGCTTTCTTT
TRBV30	NA	TRBJ2-2	NA	CAWSPPRDGNTGELFF	TGTGCCTGGAGCCCCCCCCGAGACGGGAACACCGGGGAGCTGTTTTTT
TRBV18	NA	TRBJ2-1	many	CASSPLGIEQFF	TGTGCCAGCTCACCGTTAGGGATTGAGCAGTTCTTC
TRBV28	NA	TRBJ1-6	NA	CASRGTYNSPLHF	TGTGCCAGCAGGGGCACATATAATTCACCCCTCCACTTT
TRBV11-2	NA	TRBJ2-7	few	CASSSRQASYEQYF	TGTGCCAGCAGCTCCCGACAGGCTTCCTACGAGCAGTACTTC
TRBV12-3/TRBV12-4	NA	TRBJ2-2	many	CASSQGGAGELFF	TGTGCCAGCAGTCAGGGTGGGGCCGGGGAGCTGTTTTTT
TRBV19	NA	TRBJ1-5	NA	CASSISRSSNQPQHF	TGTGCCAGTAGTATCAGTCGGAGTAGCAATCAGCCCCAGCATTTT
TRBV6-2/TRBV6-3	NA	TRBJ1-5	NA	CASSYSDRNQPQHF	TGTGCCAGCAGTTACTCTGACCGGAATCAGCCCCAGCATTTT
TRBV20-1	TRBD1	TRBJ1-1	many	CSARGNRGAHTEAFF	TGCAGTGCTAGAGGGAACAGGGGGGCCCACACTGAAGCTTTCTTT
TRBV11-2	NA	TRBJ2-1	many	CASSLDREAIEQFF	TGTGCCAGCAGCTTAGATAGGGAAGCGATTGAGCAGTTCTTC
TRBV11-2	NA	TRBJ2-7	many	CASSSHSGGNEQYF	TGTGCCAGCAGCTCGCACTCAGGGGGGAACGAGCAGTACTTC
TRBV12-5	NA	TRBJ2-3	NA	CASGSGARPTDTQYF	TGTGCTAGTGGTTCGGGGGCCCGACCCACAGATACGCAGTATTTT
TRBV28	TRBD1	TRBJ2-3	NA	CASSHGQDTDTQYF	TGTGCCAGCAGTCATGGACAGGACACAGATACGCAGTATTTT
TRBV30	NA	TRBJ2-3	many	CAWSAEETDTQYF	TGTGCCTGGAGTGCCGAGGAGACAGATACGCAGTATTTT
TRBV7-2	NA	TRBJ1-1	many	CASSPPTATEAFF	TGTGCCAGCAGCCCTCCGACGGCCACTGAAGCTTTCTTT
TRBV4-1	TRBD1	TRBJ1-1	NA	CASSLRQGENTEAFF	TGCGCCAGCAGCCTCCGACAGGGCGAGAACACTGAAGCTTTCTTT
TRBV6-5	NA	TRBJ2-2	NA	CASSYTTGRIGTGELFF	TGTGCCAGCAGTTACACTACCGGTAGGATAGGGACCGGGGAGCTGTTTTTT
TRBV11-3	TRBD1	TRBJ2-7	many	CASSVRTGFEQYF	TGTGCCAGCAGCGTCAGGACAGGGTTCGAGCAGTACTTC
TRBV7-9	NA	TRBJ2-3	many	CASSLAGVTNTQYF	TGTGCCAGCAGCTTAGCGGGAGTTACTAATACGCAGTATTTT
TRBV19	NA	TRBJ1-5	few	CASSGRGRRHSNQPQHF	TGTGCCAGTAGTGGGAGGGGACGCCGCCATAGCAATCAGCCCCAGCATTTT
TRBV19	NA	TRBJ1-5	few	CASQAAGLSNQPQHF	TGTGCCTCCCAGGCGGCAGGGCTCAGCAATCAGCCCCAGCATTTT
TRBV29-1	TRBD2	TRBJ2-1	NA	CSRPGLAPYNEQFF	TGCAGCAGGCCTGGACTAGCGCCCTACAATGAGCAGTTCTTC
TRBV9	NA	TRBJ1-3	NA	CASSATGTGNTIYF	TGTGCCAGCAGCGCTACAGGTACTGGAAACACCATATATTTT
TRBV29-1	NA	TRBJ2-7	few	CSVEEGGTYEQYF	TGCAGCGTTGAAGAAGGAGGGACCTACGAGCAGTACTTC
TRBV2	TRBD1	TRBJ2-1	many	CASTLTGGVYNEQFF	TGTGCCAGCACCTTAACAGGGGGCGTTTACAATGAGCAGTTCTTC
TRBV12-3/TRBV12-4	TRBD1	TRBJ2-2	many	CASSLQGATGELFF	TGTGCCAGCAGTTTGCAGGGGGCCACCGGGGAGCTGTTTTTT
TRBV15	NA	TRBJ2-7	few	CATSRDLGSYEQYF	TGTGCCACCAGCAGAGATTTAGGATCCTACGAGCAGTACTTC
TRBV19	NA	TRBJ1-5	NA	CASSISIMGNQPQHF	TGTGCCAGTAGTATCAGCATAATGGGCAATCAGCCCCAGCATTTT
TRBV30	NA	TRBJ2-5	many	CAWSFWEETQYF	TGTGCCTGGAGTTTTTGGGAGGAGACCCAGTACTTC
TRBV5-1	NA	TRBJ2-2	many	CASSLEGTGELFF	TGTGCCAGCAGCTTAGAGGGAACCGGGGAGCTGTTTTTT
TRBV5-1	NA	TRBJ1-1	many	CASSQQGGATEAFF	TGCGCCAGCAGCCAACAGGGAGGGGCCACTGAAGCTTTCTTT
TRBV29-1	NA	TRBJ1-1	once	CSVPRVLLGPAEAFF	TGCAGCGTTCCCAGGGTACTACTCGGGCCCGCTGAAGCTTTCTTT
TRBV20-1	TRBD2	TRBJ2-1	many	CSARATSGVFNEQFF	TGCAGTGCTAGAGCGACTAGCGGGGTATTCAATGAGCAGTTCTTC
TRBV27	NA	TRBJ1-2	NA	CASRLTVNYGYTF	TGTGCCAGCAGACTGACAGTTAACTATGGCTACACCTTC
TRBV7-6	TRBD2	TRBJ2-5	NA	CASSLEGSGGYQETQYF	TGTGCCAGCAGCTTAGAGGGTAGCGGGGGGTACCAAGAGACCCAGTACTTC
TRBV30	NA	TRBJ1-2	many	CAWTARRGYTF	TGTGCCTGGACAGCCAGGCGGGGCTACACCTTC